The sequence of this T cell receptor (beta chain) was determined in a study of shared clonotypes between healthy human individuals. Clones were sequenced by immunoSEQ multiplex PCR, and TCRdb holds only the in-frame ones, with some missing. The data hold some 2.4 million clones, with 93% observed a single time. The CDR3 is 18 amino acids. After removal of 3 bases from V and 5 bases from J, the junction contained 12 bases not matched to a gene. Germline lookup yields CDR1 ENHRY and CDR2 SYGVKD. The sequenced material came from naive CD4+ T cells from PBMCs. Subset: CD45RA+ positively selected. The chain uses TRBV10-3 and TRBJ2-5, with 13 bases lining up with TRBD2. This clonotype was obtained from a man between 18 and 29 years old in good health. Some clones in this sample may be carry-over from other donors' samples. This CDR3 is CAISEGGTSGTRQETQYF. The CDR3 DNA sequence: TGTGCCATCAGTGAAGGGGGGACTAGCGGGACTAGGCAGGAGACCCAGTACTTC.